The rows below give T cell receptor beta chains drawn from one sample of a study of Ad26.COV2.S vaccination and SARS-CoV-2 variants. The data were produced by immunoSEQ multiplex PCR, yet TCRdb's version contains in-frame clones alone and is incomplete. The sample holds about 330,000 clones, almost 90% seen once. Sequencing used peripheral blood, obtained in a trial of Ad26.COV2.S vaccine versus placebo. These TCRs come from a person between 18 and 65 years old who received the Ad26.COV2.S COVID-19 vaccine or a placebo. Each CDR3 is given with its conserved first and last residue. Each record gives: D gene, V gene, J gene, clone size, CDR3 DNA, CDR3 protein. A D gene is named only where the DNA matches it firmly. Size is stated for part of the rows, as once, few or many counts, or as a class when the clone is expanded.

D: NA; V: TRBV30; J: TRBJ1-1; size: NA; DNA: TGTGCCTGGAACCCTACCCAGGCAGGCACTGAAGCTTTCTTT; CDR3: CAWNPTQAGTEAFF
D: TRBD2; V: TRBV14; J: TRBJ2-2; size: NA; DNA: TGTGCCAGCAGCCTGACCCTAGCGGGAGAGCTGTTTTTT; CDR3: CASSLTLAGELFF
D: TRBD1; V: TRBV27; J: TRBJ1-1; size: NA; DNA: TGTGCCAGCAGGTTACAGGGGGCAGCTGAAGCTTTCTTT; CDR3: CASRLQGAAEAFF
D: NA; V: TRBV5-1; J: TRBJ1-5; size: NA; DNA: TGCGCCAGCAGCTTGGGTCCCAATCAGCCCCAGCATTTT; CDR3: CASSLGPNQPQHF
D: NA; V: TRBV19; J: TRBJ1-1; size: NA; DNA: TGTGCCAGTAAGGCTCTCGCAGGGTACACTGAAGCTTTCTTT; CDR3: CASKALAGYTEAFF
D: TRBD2; V: TRBV6-5; J: TRBJ2-3; size: NA; DNA: TGTGCCAGCAGCCCGGGACTAGGTCCAGATACGCAGTATTTT; CDR3: CASSPGLGPDTQYF
D: NA; V: TRBV18; J: TRBJ2-5; size: NA; DNA: TGTGCCAGCTCACCTCGGGCCAGTAGAGAGACCCAGTACTTC; CDR3: CASSPRASRETQYF
D: TRBD1; V: TRBV29-1; J: TRBJ1-1; size: few; DNA: TGCAGCGTAAGGACAGGGTCTTCTTTCCGGGCTTTCTTT; CDR3: CSVRTGSSFRAFF
D: NA; V: TRBV29-1; J: TRBJ2-7; size: NA; DNA: TGCAGCGTTGAAGGCCCGGGCCCCTACGAGCAGTACTTC; CDR3: CSVEGPGPYEQYF
D: NA; V: TRBV18; J: TRBJ2-6; size: NA; DNA: TGTGCCAGCTCACCATATCAGGAAAGCCAGGCCTCTGGGGCCAACGTCCTGACTTTC; CDR3: CASSPYQESQASGANVLTF
D: TRBD2; V: TRBV6-2/TRBV6-3; J: TRBJ2-3; size: NA; DNA: TGTGCCAGCAGTTACTTCGTGTCTAGCGGGAGAGATACGCAGTATTTT; CDR3: CASSYFVSSGRDTQYF
D: NA; V: TRBV19; J: TRBJ2-1; size: NA; DNA: TGTGCCAGTAACCCAAACTGGGCCCTTGAGGGGAATGAGCAGTTCTTC; CDR3: CASNPNWALEGNEQFF
D: NA; V: TRBV2; J: TRBJ1-5; size: few; DNA: TGTGCCAGCAGTGAAGTACAGGGATCGGGCAATCAGCCCCAGCATTTT; CDR3: CASSEVQGSGNQPQHF
D: TRBD1; V: TRBV7-9; J: TRBJ2-7; size: once; DNA: TGTGCCAGCAGCTTATTAAATCAGGGGGCGAGGGACGAGCAGTACTTC; CDR3: CASSLLNQGARDEQYF
D: NA; V: TRBV6-2/TRBV6-3; J: TRBJ1-1; size: many; DNA: TGTGCCAGCAGCCCCCGGGGGGGAGAAGCTTTCTTT; CDR3: CASSPRGGEAFF
D: TRBD1; V: TRBV19; J: TRBJ1-5; size: few; DNA: TGTGCCAGTAGCCTCGACAGGGGTAGGAATCAGCCCCAGCATTTT; CDR3: CASSLDRGRNQPQHF
D: TRBD2; V: TRBV5-1; J: TRBJ2-3; size: NA; DNA: TGCGCCAGCAGCTTGGGGCGACTAGCGGAAATCACAGATACGCAGTATTTT; CDR3: CASSLGRLAEITDTQYF
D: NA; V: TRBV19; J: TRBJ1-1; size: NA; DNA: TGTGCCAGTAGTATAACCGGTAACACTGAAGCTTTCTTT; CDR3: CASSITGNTEAFF
D: NA; V: TRBV12-3/TRBV12-4; J: TRBJ2-5; size: NA; DNA: TGTGCCAGCAGTGGACAGAACCAAGAGACCCAGTACTTC; CDR3: CASSGQNQETQYF
D: NA; V: TRBV6-5; J: TRBJ1-2; size: NA; DNA: TGTGCCAGCAGCCGAGAAGGTTTCTATGGCTACACCTTC; CDR3: CASSREGFYGYTF